Included here is one T cell receptor beta chain sequence, with context. The antigen is undetermined. It was with a sample-barcoded 5' primer and a J-beta primer mix that a second PCR of about 6 to 12 cycles was run. TCRdb reprocessed the 5' RACE reads with MiXCR, giving one entry per CDR3 protein. Seen here are over 550,000 distinct CDR3 sequences, less than 35% observed once, and the top ten hold 15% to 18%. The data were obtained in a study of blood T cells in healthy people across ages. Notes on the study in general: Donor CMV status, an unknown factor, possibly confounded changes in expanded clonotypes. Older age went with lower TCR beta diversity per million T cells, in a roughly linear way.

The sample, roughly 9.1 milliliters of peripheral blood, was drawn from each donor. A minimum of 6 million PBMCs was isolated per sample. This sequence was found in a woman of 80 years or more in good health. Sequencing was carried out using blood.

In DNA form, the CDR3 reads TGTGCCACCGAGGGCCCTCGACGGGGTGCTTTCTTT. Its protein is CATEGPRRGAFF. The rearrangement joins TRBV11-1 to TRBJ1-1; no reliable D call. Trimming pared 10 bases from V and 11 bases from J, leaving 20 bases between. The CDR3 runs 12 residues. CDR1 is SGHAT, CDR2 FQDESV, per germline (reference sequence).